The sequence of this T cell receptor beta chain was determined in a study of T-cell memory formation after mild COVID-19. TCRdb reprocessed the 5' RACE reads with MiXCR, giving one entry per CDR3 protein. Among a few hundred thousand distinct CDR3 sequences listed, around 15% were seen once. CDR1 is SGHRS, CDR2 YFSETQ, per germline. Trimming at V came to 4 bases and at J to 10 bases, leaving 13 bases not matched to a gene. The CDR3 is 14 amino acids. This clonotype has only a few counts. Material: PBMCs or a T cell subset sorted from them (not recorded which). The sequence came from a man younger than 30 who had mild COVID-19 (a few samples of this study predate the infection). Cell type and time point are not known. The chain carries TRBV5-1 and TRBJ2-5; TRBD1 agrees at 7 bases. The CDR3 protein is CASSVQQGSGDQYF. CDR3 in DNA: TGCGCCAGCAGCGTACAACAGGGGAGTGGGGACCAGTACTTC.